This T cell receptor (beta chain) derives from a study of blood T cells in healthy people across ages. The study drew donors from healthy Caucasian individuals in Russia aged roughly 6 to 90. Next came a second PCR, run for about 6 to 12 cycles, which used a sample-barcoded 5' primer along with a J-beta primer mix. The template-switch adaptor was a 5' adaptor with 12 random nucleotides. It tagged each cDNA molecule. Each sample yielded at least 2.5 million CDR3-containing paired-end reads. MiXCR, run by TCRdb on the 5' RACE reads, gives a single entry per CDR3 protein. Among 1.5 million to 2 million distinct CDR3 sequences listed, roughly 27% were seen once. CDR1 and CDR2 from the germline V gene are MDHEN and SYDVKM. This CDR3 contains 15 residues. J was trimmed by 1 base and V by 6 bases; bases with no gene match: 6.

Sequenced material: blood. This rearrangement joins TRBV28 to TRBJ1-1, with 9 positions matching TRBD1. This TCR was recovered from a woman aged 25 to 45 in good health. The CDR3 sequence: CASRRTGQGNTEAFF. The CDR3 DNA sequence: TGTGCCAGCAGGAGAACGGGACAGGGGAACACTGAAGCTTTCTTT.